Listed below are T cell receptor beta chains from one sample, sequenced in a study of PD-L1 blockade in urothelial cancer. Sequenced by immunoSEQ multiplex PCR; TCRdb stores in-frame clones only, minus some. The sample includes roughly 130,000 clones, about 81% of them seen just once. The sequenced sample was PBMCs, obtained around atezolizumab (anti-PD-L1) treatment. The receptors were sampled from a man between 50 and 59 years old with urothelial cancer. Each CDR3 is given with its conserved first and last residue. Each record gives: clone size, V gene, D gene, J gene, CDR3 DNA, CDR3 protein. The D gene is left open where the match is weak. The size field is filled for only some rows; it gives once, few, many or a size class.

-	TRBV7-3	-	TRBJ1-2	TGTGCCAGCAGCCCAGGGGAATCTGATGGCTACACCTTC	CASSPGESDGYTF
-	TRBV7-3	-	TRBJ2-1	TGTGCCAGCAGCCTCGATTACTCCGTGCTCTTCTTC	CASSLDYSVLFF
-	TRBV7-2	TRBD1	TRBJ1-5	TGTGCCAGCAGCACGGGGACAGGGACACGCAATCAGCCCCAGCATTTT	CASSTGTGTRNQPQHF
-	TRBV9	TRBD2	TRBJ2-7	TGTGCCAGCAGCGTAGGCGGGAGGGCCTACGAGCAGTACTTC	CASSVGGRAYEQYF
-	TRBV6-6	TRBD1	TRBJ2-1	TGTGCCAGCAGTTACGAGAAGGGGGCAGCGAATGAGCAGTTCTTC	CASSYEKGAANEQFF
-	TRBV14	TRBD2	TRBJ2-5	TGTGCCAGCAGCCGAACCCGGGGGGGATCGGCAGAGACCCAGTACTTC	CASSRTRGGSAETQYF
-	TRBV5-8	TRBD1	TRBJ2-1	TGTGCCAGCAGCGTGGACAGGGGCTATGAGCAGTTCTTC	CASSVDRGYEQFF
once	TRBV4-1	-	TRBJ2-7	TGCGCCAGCAGCCAAGGCATTCAGGGGCTGACGGAGCAGTACTTC	CASSQGIQGLTEQYF
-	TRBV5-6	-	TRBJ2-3	TGTGCCAGCAGCCCTAACGGGAAGAGTCACATCGATACGCAGTATTTT	CASSPNGKSHIDTQYF
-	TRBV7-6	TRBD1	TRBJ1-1	TGTGCCAGCAAGGGGACAGGGGCTCTAGAAGCTTTCTTT	CASKGTGALEAFF
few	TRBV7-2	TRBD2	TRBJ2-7	TGTGCCAGCAGCATACCGTCTAGCGGGATTCACGAGCAGTACTTC	CASSIPSSGIHEQYF
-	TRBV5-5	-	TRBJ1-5	TGTGCCAGCAGCCTAATACTCAATCAGCCCCAGCATTTT	CASSLILNQPQHF
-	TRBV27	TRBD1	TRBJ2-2	TGTGCCACATTCCGGGACAGACCCCGGGGTAACACCGGGGAGCTGTTTTTT	CATFRDRPRGNTGELFF
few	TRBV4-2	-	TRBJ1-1	TGTGCCAGCAGCCAAGGTCAGGAGAACACTGAAGCTTTCTTT	CASSQGQENTEAFF
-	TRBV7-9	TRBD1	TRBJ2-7	TGTGCCAGCAGCCCTTGGGGTGTGCAGGGGGCTAACGAGCAGTACTTC	CASSPWGVQGANEQYF
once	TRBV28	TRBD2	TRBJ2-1	TGTGCCAGCAGTTTTTTGGGAGGGGCCTACAATGAGCAGTTCTTC	CASSFLGGAYNEQFF
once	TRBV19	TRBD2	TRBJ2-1	TGTGCCAGTACCTTAGCGGGAGGGTACAATGAGCAGTTCTTC	CASTLAGGYNEQFF
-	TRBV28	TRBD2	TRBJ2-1	TGTGCCAGCAGTTTATCGGGGGGGGGTCTCGGCGGGTTTGGGGATGAGCAGTTCTTC	CASSLSGGGLGGFGDEQFF
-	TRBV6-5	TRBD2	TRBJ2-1	TGTGCCAGCAGCACAGGGACTAGCGGATACAATGAGCAGTTCTTC	CASSTGTSGYNEQFF
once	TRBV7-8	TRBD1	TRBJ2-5	TGTGCCAGCAGCTTGATAGGGACAGATCAAGAGACCCAGTACTTC	CASSLIGTDQETQYF
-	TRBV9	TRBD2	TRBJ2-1	TGTGCCAGCAGCGTAGTTAGCGGGCAATCCTACAATGAGCAGTTCTTC	CASSVVSGQSYNEQFF
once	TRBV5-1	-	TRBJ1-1	TGCGCCAGCTCCCGAGGGGAGGGGGTGAACACTGAAGCTTTCTTT	CASSRGEGVNTEAFF
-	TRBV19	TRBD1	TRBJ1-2	TGTGCCAGTAGTAGACAGGGGGGCTTAGCTAACTATGGCTACACCTTC	CASSRQGGLANYGYTF
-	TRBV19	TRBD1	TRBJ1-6	TGTGCCAGTAGTAACCAACCGGGACAGAATTCACCCCTCCACTTT	CASSNQPGQNSPLHF
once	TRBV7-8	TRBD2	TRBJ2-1	TGTGCCAGCACCAATCTAGCGGGCGCCTTCTCGGATGAGCAGTTCTTC	CASTNLAGAFSDEQFF
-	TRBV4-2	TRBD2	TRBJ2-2	TGTGCCAGCAGTTCCGGGACTAGCGGGAGTCGAGCCGGGGAGCTGTTTTTT	CASSSGTSGSRAGELFF
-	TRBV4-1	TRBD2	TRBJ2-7	TGCGCCAGCAGCTCACCCGGGACTAGCGTCTACGAGCAGTACTTC	CASSSPGTSVYEQYF
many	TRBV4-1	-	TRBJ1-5	TGCGCCAGCAGCCAAGTCCTTAGGGGGAGCAATCAGCCCCAGCATTTT	CASSQVLRGSNQPQHF
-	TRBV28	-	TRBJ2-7	TGTGCCAGCAGTTCAGGCCCCCGTGGGGAGCAGTACTTC	CASSSGPRGEQYF
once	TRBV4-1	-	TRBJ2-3	TGCGCCAGCAGCCAAGATAGGGGGATTTTGACAGATACGCAGTATTTT	CASSQDRGILTDTQYF
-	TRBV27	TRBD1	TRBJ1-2	TGTGCCAGCAGTCAAGGACAGGGCTATGGCTACACCTTC	CASSQGQGYGYTF
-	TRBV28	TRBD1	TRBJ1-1	TGTGCCAGCAGTTCCACCAGGGGGCGCACTGAAGCTTTCTTT	CASSSTRGRTEAFF
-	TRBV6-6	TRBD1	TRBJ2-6	TGTGCCAGCAGGGCCGGGACAGCCTCTGGGGCCAACGTCCTGACTTTC	CASRAGTASGANVLTF